Shown below are 14 T cell receptor beta chains from a single sample sequenced in a study of T-cell memory formation after mild COVID-19. Each CDR3 protein gets one entry after TCRdb re-called the 5' RACE reads with MiXCR. This table has tens of thousands of distinct CDR3 sequences, more than 12% appearing once. Sequenced sample: PBMCs or a T cell subset sorted from them (not recorded which). Every receptor here comes from a man younger than 35 who had mild COVID-19 (a few samples of this study predate the infection). Cell type and time point are not known.

This chain connects TRBV27 to TRBJ1-6; 8 bases are a match to TRBD1. V was pared by 6 bases and J by 4 bases, with 2 bases of the junction left unmatched. The CDR3 is made up of 14 amino acids. Germline CDR1 reads MNHEY; CDR2 reads SMNVEV (reference sequence). CDR3 residues: CASSYRGYNSPLHF. The CDR3 DNA is TGTGCCAGCAGCTACAGGGGGTATAATTCACCCCTCCACTTT.

The chain recombines TRBV29-1 with TRBJ2-5; D is unresolved. The CDR3 spans 12 residues. The V end lost 3 bases, the J end lost 5 bases, and 10 bases lay between the germline ends. Germline V gene lookup returns CDR1 SQVTM and CDR2 ANQGSEA. CDR3 sequence reads: CSVDNPMETQYF. In nucleotides, the CDR3 is TGCAGCGTTGACAACCCGATGGAGACCCAGTACTTC.

This clonotype has only a few counts. The chain employs TRBV20-1 and TRBJ2-7; D possibly corresponds to TRBD1 (6 bases). The CDR3 is 12 amino acids. Deletions cut 8 bases from V and 2 bases from J, with 13 bases between. In germline, CDR1 is DFQATT, CDR2 SNEGSKA (reference sequence). CDR3 nucleotide sequence: TGCAGTTCCCAACAGGGACCCTACGAGCAGTACGTC. Translated: CSSQQGPYEQYV.

The chain combines TRBV7-2 with TRBJ1-2; no firm D call. The CDR3 runs 12 residues. The germline V gene encodes CDR1 SGHTA and CDR2 FQGNSA. Deletions cut 1 base from V and 3 bases from J, with 3 bases between. CDR3 DNA: TGTGCCAGCAGCTTAGTGTACTATGGCTACACCTTC. Encoded protein: CASSLVYYGYTF.

The V gene is TRBV6-5, the J gene TRBJ2-1; TRBD1 matches at 8 bases. In germline, CDR1 is MNHEY, CDR2 SVGAGI. The CDR3 consists of 15 residues. V was clipped by 8 bases and J by 4 bases; unmatched bases: 10. The CDR3 loop reads CASGQQGGSYNEQFF. The DNA for the CDR3 is TGTGCCAGCGGCCAACAGGGGGGCAGTTACAATGAGCAGTTCTTC.

This clonotype was observed a few times. The rearrangement uses TRBV6-5 and TRBJ2-1; maybe TRBD2 (5 bases). The CDR3 covers 14 residues. Germline CDR1 and CDR2: MNHEY and SVGAGI. V was shortened by 5 bases and J by 5 bases, with 13 bases between the two germline ends. The CDR3 DNA sequence: TGTGCCAGCAGTGCGTCCGGGATCCACAATGAGCAGTTCTTC. This gives the protein CASSASGIHNEQFF.

Concerning this clonotype itself: The junction departs from germline at one end; a sequencing error may be responsible. The V call is TRBV9, the J call TRBJ2-3; D is perhaps TRBD1 (6 bases). From germline, CDR1 is SGDLS and CDR2 YYNGEE. This CDR3 spans 14 amino acids. The DNA of the CDR3 is TGTGCCAGCAGCGAACAGGGCGGCGGCGATATGCAGTATTTT. This gives the protein CASSEQGGGDMQYF.

This clonotype was recorded a few times. The chain carries TRBV20-1 and TRBJ1-1; a possible D gene is TRBD1 (6 bases). CDR3 length: 15 amino acids. Trimming cost V 0 bases and J 3 bases, with 14 bases left between them. CDR1 is DFQATT and CDR2 is SNEGSKA in the germline V gene (reference sequence). The chain's CDR3 is CSARDPPGVDTEAFF. The CDR3 DNA reads as TGCAGTGCTAGAGATCCTCCAGGGGTGGACACTGAAGCTTTCTTT.

This clonotype turned up a few times. The chain joins TRBV20-1 to TRBJ2-1; D is possibly TRBD2 (5 bases). The CDR3 length is 14 residues. Germline V gene sequence: CDR1 DFQATT, CDR2 SNEGSKA (reference sequence). V was clipped by 6 bases and J by 6 bases, with 18 bases between them. CDR3 nucleotide sequence: TGCAGTGCCGGAGCGGTCCTGTTCCCCAATGAGCAGTTCTTC. It translates to CSAGAVLFPNEQFF.

The genes are TRBV7-6 and TRBJ1-1; D is unclear. Germline V lookup: CDR1 SGHVS, CDR2 FNYEAQ. The CDR3 consists of 14 residues. V was shortened by 1 base and J by 8 bases, with 14 bases between the two germline ends. DNA of the CDR3: TGTGCCAGCAGCTTAGTACCGAGAAGTTCCGAAGCTTTCTTT. This translates into CASSLVPRSSEAFF.

This chain uses TRBV29-1 with TRBJ2-2; possible D gene TRBD2, 6 bases. Germline CDR1 SQVTM, CDR2 ANQGSEA. Trimming took 7 bases from V and 8 from J, leaving 17 bases between them. CDR3 size: 13 residues. The CDR3 bases are TGCAGCGGGACCACCGGGACTTCAGGGGAGCTGTTTTTT. Its protein product is CSGTTGTSGELFF.

This clonotype has at least ten counts. V is TRBV5-4 and J is TRBJ2-2; the D gene is possibly TRBD1 (6 bases). V lost 4 bases and J 5 bases, leaving 12 bases between the germline ends. The CDR3 sequence is 14 residues long. Germline V gives CDR1 SGHNT, CDR2 YYREEE (reference sequence). The CDR3 reads CASSPGVATGELFF. CDR3 bases: TGTGCCAGCAGCCCAGGGGTGGCTACCGGGGAGCTGTTTTTT.

This clonotype was found a few times. V usage is TRBV10-2 and J usage is TRBJ1-2; no clear D gene. The CDR3 length is 13 residues. Trimming stripped 1 base from V and 0 bases from J, with 3 bases between. Germline CDR1 reads WSHSY; CDR2 reads SAAADI. As DNA, the CDR3 is TGCGCCAGCAGTGAGTTGGCTAACTATGGCTACACCTTC. The encoded protein is CASSELANYGYTF.

This clonotype turned up a few times. The chain employs TRBV11-2 and TRBJ2-1; a possible D gene is TRBD2 (5 bases). Germline V gene sequence: CDR1 SGHAT, CDR2 FQNNGV. V lost 4 bases, J lost 7 bases, and 8 bases lay in between. This CDR3 spans 12 amino acids. For the CDR3, the DNA is TGTGCCAGCAGCTCCGGGGTTAATGAGCAGTTCTTC. This translates into CASSSGVNEQFF.